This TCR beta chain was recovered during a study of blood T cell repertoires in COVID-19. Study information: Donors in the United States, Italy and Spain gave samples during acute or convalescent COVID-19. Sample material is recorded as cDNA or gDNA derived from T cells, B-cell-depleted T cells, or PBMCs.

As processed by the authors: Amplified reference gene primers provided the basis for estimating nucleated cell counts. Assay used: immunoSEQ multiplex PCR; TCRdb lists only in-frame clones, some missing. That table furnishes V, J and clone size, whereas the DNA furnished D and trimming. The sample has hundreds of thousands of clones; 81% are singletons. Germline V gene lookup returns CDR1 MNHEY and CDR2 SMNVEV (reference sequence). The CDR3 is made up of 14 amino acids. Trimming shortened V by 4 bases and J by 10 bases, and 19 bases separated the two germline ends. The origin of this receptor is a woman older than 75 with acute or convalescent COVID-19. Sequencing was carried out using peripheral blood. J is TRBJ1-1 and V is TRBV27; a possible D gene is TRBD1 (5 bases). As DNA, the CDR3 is TGTGCCAGCAGTTCTCGCCCCCCCAGGGAAAGAGCTTTCTTT. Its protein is CASSSRPPRERAFF.